A selection of T cell receptor beta chains follows, all from one sample in a study of T cells in Graves' hyperthyroidism and ophthalmopathy. MiXCR was run by TCRdb on the multiplex PCR reads, yielding one entry per CDR3 protein. The repertoire holds 500,000 to 750,000 distinct CDR3 sequences, with 14% as singletons. The sample was blood. These receptors were taken from a young woman with Graves' ophthalmopathy. The CDR3 runs from the conserved cysteine through the conserved F or W. The order of the fields is V gene, clone size, J gene, D gene, CDR3 length, CDR3 DNA, CDR3 protein. The D gene is left open where the match is weak. Clone size appears in some rows only: once, few, many, or a class for an expanded clone.

TRBV12-3/TRBV12-4	many	TRBJ2-1	TRBD2	18	TGTGCCAGCAGTTTAGGCCCTTATAGCGGGAGAGGTCCCAATGAGCAGTTCTTC	CASSLGPYSGRGPNEQFF
TRBV6-2/TRBV6-3	few	TRBJ2-4	NA	15	TGTGCCAGCACTGGGGCATCCAACTTTCTTAACATTCAGTACTTC	CASTGASNFLNIQYF
TRBV24-1	few	TRBJ2-5	NA	12	TGTGCCACCAAGGGCACGGGGGAGACCCAGTACTTC	CATKGTGETQYF
TRBV6-2/TRBV6-3	many	TRBJ2-2	NA	13	TGTGCCAGCAGTTCGCGCCTACACGGGGAGCTGTTTTTT	CASSSRLHGELFF
TRBV20-1	NA	TRBJ2-1	NA	16	TGCAGTGCATTCGGGGGTTCTGGGACCGCCGGGGTGGGGCAGTTCTTC	CSAFGGSGTAGVGQFF
TRBV7-6	many	TRBJ2-7	TRBD1	17	TGTGCCAGCAGCTTAGGAGCGAGTGGGACAGGGGACTACGAGCAGTACTTC	CASSLGASGTGDYEQYF
TRBV28	many	TRBJ1-2	NA	15	TGTGCCAGCAGTTTAGCGGACATTCCCTACTATGGCTACACCTTC	CASSLADIPYYGYTF
TRBV19	NA	TRBJ2-1	TRBD2	16	TGTGCCAGTAGTCTCTGGGGGATTAGCGGGAGTAATGAGCAGTTCTTC	CASSLWGISGSNEQFF
TRBV12-3/TRBV12-4	many	TRBJ1-3	NA	14	TGTGCCAGCAGTTCGCGGGGATCGGGAAACACCATATATTTT	CASSSRGSGNTIYF
TRBV7-2	NA	TRBJ2-7	NA	12	TGTGCCAGCAGCTTAAGGCTAGTCGAGCAGTACTTC	CASSLRLVEQYF
TRBV30	NA	TRBJ2-2	NA	12	TGTGCCTACCATTGGGGGACCGGGGAGCTGTTTTTT	CAYHWGTGELFF
TRBV11-1	many	TRBJ1-1	NA	12	TGTGCCAGCGGTTATCTGGCGACTGAAGCTTTCTTT	CASGYLATEAFF
TRBV18	few	TRBJ2-6	NA	15	TGTGCCAGCTCAACTGACAGCTCTGGGGCCAACGTCCTGACTTTC	CASSTDSSGANVLTF
TRBV6-1	many	TRBJ1-5	NA	13	TGTGCCAGCAGTGGACAGGTCAATCAGCCCCAGCATTTT	CASSGQVNQPQHF